Described below is a single T cell receptor (beta chain) sequence and its context. Its antigen is undetermined. This CDR3 region has 15 residues. J was trimmed by 4 bases and V by 4 bases; bases with no gene match: 6. Germline V lookup: CDR1 SGDLS, CDR2 YYNGEE. The PCR contained 60 Vbeta and 13 Jbeta primers. The method was immunoSEQ multiplex PCR; TCRdb's version includes in-frame clones alone and lacks a portion of them. The sample carries 79,000 or so clones, over 60% recorded once. This entry is derived from a study of cytomegalovirus exposure and HLA in healthy donors. Points from the study as a whole: Across donors, sequencing depth was assumed by presence/absence analyses to be roughly uniform.

V and J are TRBV9 and TRBJ2-1, with TRBD2 matching over 9 bases. The sequencing input was PBMCs. This TCR was sampled from a middle-aged woman in good health and CMV-seropositive. The CDR3 loop is CASSPRLAVYNEQFF. CDR3 in DNA: TGTGCCAGCAGCCCCAGACTAGCGGTGTACAATGAGCAGTTCTTC.